The rows below give T cell receptor beta chains drawn from one sample of a study of Graves' ophthalmopathy and Graves' hyperthyroidism. TCRdb itself ran the multiplex PCR reads through MiXCR, one entry per CDR3 protein. The data contain under 250,000 distinct CDR3 sequences, roughly a fifth of them singletons. Source material: peripheral blood. These receptors came from a woman aged 45-59 years with Graves' ophthalmopathy. Both conserved end residues are part of each CDR3. The D gene is left open where the match is weak. Part of the rows lack a size; the others show once, few, many or a class for expanded clones.

TRBV6-1	.	.	TRBJ2-1	CASSEDVGTNEQFF	TGTGCCAGCAGTGAAGACGTCGGGACTAATGAGCAGTTCTTC
TRBV7-9	many	TRBD1	TRBJ2-4	CASRGQGAGVDIQYF	TGTGCCAGCAGAGGACAGGGGGCTGGTGTGGACATTCAGTACTTC
TRBV12-3/TRBV12-4	.	TRBD1	TRBJ2-5	CASMPDRGPGETQYF	TGTGCCAGCATGCCAGACAGGGGCCCGGGGGAGACCCAGTACTTC
TRBV29-1	few	.	TRBJ1-2	CSVDIGERYGYTF	TGCAGCGTTGATATAGGGGAGAGATATGGCTACACCTTC
TRBV12-3/TRBV12-4	.	.	TRBJ1-2	CASSSEGSGGYIF	TGTGCCAGCAGTTCGGAGGGGTCGGGTGGCTACATCTTC
TRBV27	many	.	TRBJ2-7	CASSYLQGISYEQYF	TGTGCCAGCAGTTATCTACAGGGAATCTCCTACGAGCAGTACTTC
TRBV24-1	many	.	TRBJ2-2	CATSDLSRTLTGELFF	TGTGCCACCAGTGATTTGTCTAGAACCCTCACCGGGGAGCTGTTTTTT
TRBV6-1	few	.	TRBJ1-2	CASSEKGLIDYGYTF	TGTGCCAGCAGTGAAAAGGGCCTAATCGATTATGGCTACACCTTC
TRBV20-1	many	TRBD1	TRBJ1-6	CSARETQGGSPLHF	TGCAGTGCTAGAGAGACCCAGGGGGGATCACCCCTCCACTTT
TRBV7-2	many	TRBD2	TRBJ2-5	CASSRGLAGAEETQYF	TGTGCCAGCAGCCGGGGACTAGCGGGAGCGGAGGAGACCCAGTACTTC
TRBV20-1	many	.	TRBJ2-7	CSASPPASYEQYF	TGCAGTGCGTCCCCACCAGCGTCCTACGAGCAGTACTTC
TRBV19	.	TRBD1	TRBJ1-1	CASSSTGIMNTEAFF	TGTGCCAGTAGTTCGACAGGGATAATGAACACTGAAGCTTTCTTT
TRBV25-1	.	TRBD1	TRBJ1-2	CASSRQGASIDGSYTF	TGTGCCAGCAGTAGACAGGGGGCGTCCATTGACGGCAGCTACACCTTC
TRBV7-2	many	.	TRBJ1-1	CASSWRAEPTEAFF	TGTGCCAGCAGCTGGCGTGCTGAACCCACTGAAGCTTTCTTT
TRBV11-2	few	TRBD1	TRBJ2-7	CASSPGTGLLYEQYF	TGTGCCAGCAGCCCAGGGACAGGGCTTCTCTACGAGCAGTACTTC
TRBV19	many	.	TRBJ1-3	CASSTQQTGSGNTIYF	TGTGCCAGTAGTACGCAACAGACAGGCAGTGGAAACACCATATATTTT
TRBV11-2	few	.	TRBJ2-2	CASSNPRGSPTINTGELFF	TGTGCCAGCAGCAACCCTCGGGGGTCTCCGACCATAAACACCGGGGAGCTGTTTTTT
TRBV28	many	TRBD2	TRBJ2-7	CASSSPSGYYEQYF	TGTGCCAGCAGTTCCCCTAGCGGATACTACGAGCAGTACTTC
TRBV6-1	.	.	TRBJ2-7	CASKVGGAYEQYF	TGTGCCAGCAAGGTAGGAGGGGCCTACGAGCAGTACTTC
TRBV25-1	many	TRBD1	TRBJ2-5	CASSDSAGGFQETQYF	TGTGCCAGCAGTGACTCGGCAGGGGGCTTCCAAGAGACCCAGTACTTC
TRBV12-3/TRBV12-4	few	.	TRBJ2-5	CASSRTQVGETQYF	TGTGCCAGCAGCCGGACTCAAGTTGGGGAGACCCAGTACTTC
TRBV12-3/TRBV12-4	many	.	TRBJ1-1	CASGGPAEAFF	TGTGCCAGCGGGGGGCCCGCTGAAGCTTTCTTT
TRBV6-1	many	TRBD1	TRBJ2-5	CASSGQGAGQETQYF	TGTGCCAGCAGTGGGCAGGGGGCTGGGCAAGAGACCCAGTACTTC
TRBV6-5	few	.	TRBJ1-1	CASSYVVGDEAFF	TGTGCCAGCAGTTACGTAGTGGGCGATGAAGCTTTCTTT
TRBV6-2/TRBV6-3	many	.	TRBJ2-2	CASNLRVAGELFF	TGTGCCAGCAACTTACGGGTCGCCGGGGAGCTGTTTTTT
TRBV6-1	.	TRBD1	TRBJ2-5	CASRRQGLGETQYF	TGTGCCAGCAGGAGACAGGGTTTAGGGGAGACCCAGTACTTC
TRBV30	many	.	TRBJ2-7	CAWAPNGGLRGEQYF	TGTGCCTGGGCCCCAAACGGGGGCCTTCGTGGGGAGCAGTACTTC
TRBV3-1	many	.	TRBJ1-5	CASSQAGYNQPQHF	TGTGCCAGCAGCCAAGCCGGGTACAATCAGCCCCAGCATTTT
TRBV2	few	TRBD1	TRBJ2-6	CATDRELSGANVLTF	TGTGCCACCGACAGGGAACTCTCTGGGGCCAACGTCCTGACTTTC
TRBV12-3/TRBV12-4	many	.	TRBJ1-5	CASSLDRNQPQHF	TGTGCCAGCAGCCTCGACAGGAATCAGCCCCAGCATTTT
TRBV7-2	few	TRBD2	TRBJ2-7	CVSSLEGAGGYEQYF	TGTGTCAGCAGCTTAGAAGGAGCGGGAGGCTACGAGCAGTACTTC
TRBV28	many	TRBD1	TRBJ1-1	CASRTGTGRNTEAFF	TGTGCCAGCAGAACCGGGACAGGGAGGAACACTGAAGCTTTCTTT
TRBV2	many	TRBD1	TRBJ2-5	CASSGARDRPQETQYF	TGTGCCAGCAGTGGAGCTCGGGACAGGCCACAAGAGACCCAGTACTTC
TRBV5-1	.	.	TRBJ2-5	CASSADHSQETQYF	TGCGCCAGCAGCGCAGATCACAGCCAAGAGACCCAGTACTTC
TRBV3-1	many	.	TRBJ2-5	CASSHSAGGETQYF	TGTGCCAGCAGCCACAGCGCAGGAGGAGAGACCCAGTACTTC
TRBV9	many	.	TRBJ1-6	CASSPQSANSPLHF	TGTGCCAGCAGCCCCCAGAGCGCTAATTCACCCCTCCACTTT
TRBV18	few	.	TRBJ1-1	CTSSMIMENTEAFF	TGTACCAGCTCAATGATTATGGAGAACACTGAAGCTTTCTTT
TRBV30	once	.	TRBJ1-1	CAWSAPPGRAEAFF	TGTGCCTGGAGTGCACCCCCCGGCAGGGCTGAAGCTTTCTTT
TRBV24-1	.	.	TRBJ1-1	CATSVGSEAFF	TGTGCCACCAGTGTGGGCAGTGAAGCTTTCTTT
TRBV5-4	many	TRBD1	TRBJ1-2	CASSLTGGSLSGYTF	TGTGCCAGCAGCTTAACAGGGGGCAGTTTGTCTGGCTACACCTTC
TRBV19	.	.	TRBJ1-5	CASNIVVGGYDQPQHF	TGTGCCAGTAATATTGTAGTCGGAGGGTACGATCAGCCCCAGCATTTT
TRBV28	.	.	TRBJ1-5	CASRLRTGSNQPQHF	TGTGCCAGCAGACTACGTACCGGGAGCAATCAGCCCCAGCATTTT
TRBV6-1	many	.	TRBJ1-1	CASSTGPAAEAFF	TGTGCCAGCAGTACCGGTCCCGCGGCTGAAGCTTTCTTT
TRBV12-3/TRBV12-4	many	.	TRBJ1-2	CASSRDGSINYGYTF	TGTGCCAGCAGCCGGGACGGCTCAATCAACTATGGCTACACCTTC
TRBV6-5	many	TRBD1	TRBJ2-5	CASRVTGGGETQYF	TGTGCCAGCAGAGTTACAGGGGGCGGCGAGACCCAGTACTTC
TRBV19	many	TRBD2	TRBJ2-5	CASSFLAEQETQYF	TGTGCCAGTAGTTTCCTAGCGGAACAAGAGACCCAGTACTTC
TRBV24-1	many	.	TRBJ1-2	CATSVGAGYGYTF	TGTGCCACCAGTGTGGGGGCGGGGTATGGCTACACCTTC
TRBV12-5	many	.	TRBJ1-2	CASLPQTAGYTF	TGTGCTAGCTTGCCCCAGACCGCTGGCTACACCTTC